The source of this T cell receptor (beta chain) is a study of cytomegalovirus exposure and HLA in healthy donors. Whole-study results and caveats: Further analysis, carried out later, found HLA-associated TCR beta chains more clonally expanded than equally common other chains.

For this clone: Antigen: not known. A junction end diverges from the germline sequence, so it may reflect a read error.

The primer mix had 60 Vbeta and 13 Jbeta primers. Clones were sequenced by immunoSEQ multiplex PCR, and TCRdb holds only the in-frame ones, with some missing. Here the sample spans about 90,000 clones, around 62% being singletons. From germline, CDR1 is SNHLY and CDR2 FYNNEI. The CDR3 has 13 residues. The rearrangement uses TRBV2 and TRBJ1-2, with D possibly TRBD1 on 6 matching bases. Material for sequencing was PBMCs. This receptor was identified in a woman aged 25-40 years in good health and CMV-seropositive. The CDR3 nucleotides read TGTGCCAGCAGCCCCACAGGGAACTATGGCTACCCCTTC. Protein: CASSPTGNYGYPF. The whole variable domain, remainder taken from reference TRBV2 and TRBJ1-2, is EPEVTQTPSHQVTQMGQEVILRCVPISNHLYFYWYRQILGQKVEFLVSFYNNEISEKSEIFDDQFSVERPDGSNFTLKIRSTKLEDSAMYFCASSPTGNYGYPFGSGTRLTVV.